This T cell receptor beta chain was profiled in a study of metastatic and nonmetastatic thyroid tumors. Study details: Comparative analysis of repertoires was undertaken across blood and tumor or nodule tissue obtained from malignant and benign thyroid patients. Study results and caveats: Across blood and tumor, TCR beta diversity in malignant thyroid tumors was reportedly significantly higher than in benign nodules.

A word on this clone: The antigen is not known.

Trimming took 1 base from V and 6 from J; bases not matched to a gene: 10. Germline V gene sequence: CDR1 DFQATT, CDR2 SNEGSKA (reference sequence). The CDR3 loop spans 15 amino acids. Treatment of any kind had been given to no patient before thyroid surgery. TCRdb re-called the PCR reads via MiXCR. Of about 7,000 clones listed, 18% were seen once; the top ten hold less than 25%. The sequencing sample was made of adjacent normal tissue. The gene calls are TRBV20-1 and TRBJ2-5; 8 nucleotides line up with TRBD2. This TCR came from a male donor with papillary thyroid cancer or a benign thyroid nodule (not recorded which). Some clones in this sample may be carry-over from other donors' samples. In DNA, the CDR3 is TGCAGTGCTAGAGCCGTTTTAGCGGGGAGTCAGACCCAGTACTTC. As protein: CSARAVLAGSQTQYF.